Listed here is a single TCR beta chain. Its antigen remains unidentified. Trimming removed 8 bases from V and 2 bases from J; junction bases left unmatched: 8. There are 14 residues in the CDR3. Germline V gene lookup returns CDR1 MDHEN and CDR2 SYDVKM. Blood specimens came from baseline, cycle 4 day 1, and cycle 7 day 1. These data come from a study of OX40 agonist ivuxolimab in advanced cancers. The study, taken as a whole, reports: Circulating CD4+ and CD8+ T cells showed clonal expansion by week 6 at 0.1 to 3.0 mg/kg.

Assay: immunoSEQ multiplex PCR; the TCRdb copy retains only in-frame clones and omits some. The sample lists about 32,000 clones, around nine tenths seen once, with roughly 34% in the top ten. The sequencing used CD4+ or CD8+ T cells sorted from blood, collected in a trial of the OX40 agonist ivuxolimab. This clonotype was obtained from an adult with an advanced solid tumor such as melanoma, head and neck, liver or kidney cancer. This chain connects TRBV28 to TRBJ1-2; TRBD1 aligns across 7 bases. CDR3 coding DNA: TGTGCCAGCGCAACATTGGGACAGAACTATGGCTACACCTTC. It codes for CASATLGQNYGYTF.